What follows are 21 T cell receptor beta chains derived from one specimen sequenced in a study of T cell repertoires in cytomegalovirus infection. TCRdb ran MiXCR on the reads and lists one entry per CDR3 protein. The table shows over 450,000 distinct CDR3 sequences, with roughly 12% occurring only once. Sequencing used PBMCs. These receptors were collected from a human donor in good health (CMV status not recorded). Some clones in this sample may be carry-over from other donors' samples.

This clonotype was observed a few times. This rearrangement joins TRBV20-1 to TRBJ1-2; no definite D call. The CDR3 totals 15 residues. The V gene's germline CDR1 is DFQATT and CDR2 SNEGSKA (reference sequence). The V end lost 2 bases, the J end lost 1 base, and 14 bases lay between the germline ends. CDR3 region: CSARREDAVNYGYTF. CDR3 sequence (DNA): TGCAGTGCTAGAAGGGAGGACGCAGTTAACTATGGCTACACCTTC.

This clonotype was seen at least ten times. The V gene is TRBV7-2, the J gene TRBJ2-5; tentatively, D is TRBD2 (5 bases). V lost 5 bases to trimming and J lost 5 bases, with 12 bases between them. Germline CDR1 reads SGHTA; CDR2 reads FQGNSA. This CDR3 region has 13 residues. In DNA form, the CDR3 reads TGTGCCAGCAGCCGAGGGCTCAGGGAGACCCAGTACTTC. This translates into CASSRGLRETQYF.

This clonotype has at least ten counts. This CDR3 is CASSQSLLTGSSYNEQFF. The CDR3 DNA is TGCGCCAGCAGCCAGAGTCTACTGACAGGAAGCTCCTACAATGAGCAGTTCTTC. The chain couples TRBV4-1 to TRBJ2-1; D is possibly TRBD1 (6 bases). The CDR3 contains 18 residues. The V end was cut by 3 bases, the J end by 0 bases, with 18 bases between. CDR1 and CDR2 (germline): MGHRA, YSYEKL.

Comment on this clonotype: One base away lies a much larger clone, so this may be a sequencing read error. The V call is TRBV14, the J call TRBJ1-1; TRBD1 agrees at 7 bases. This CDR3 is 13 amino acids long. Germline V gene lookup returns CDR1 SGHDN and CDR2 FVKESK. CDR3 protein: CASSVDRNTVAFF. Written as DNA, the CDR3 is TGTGCCAGCAGCGTGGACAGGAACACTGTAGCTTTCTTT.

This clonotype was counted ten times or more. The J gene is TRBJ1-2, the V gene TRBV7-9; D not certain. Germline V gene data show CDR1 as SEHNR and CDR2 as FQNEAQ (reference sequence). The CDR3 sequence is 16 residues long. V was cut by 1 base and J by 2 bases, with 14 bases left in between. CDR3 sequence: CASSLGTPEANYGYTF. The CDR3 DNA is TGTGCCAGCAGCTTAGGGACCCCCGAGGCAAACTATGGCTACACCTTC.

Written as DNA, the CDR3 is TGCAGTGCTAGAGAACTGGACAGGGGCCAAGAGACCCAGTACTTC. Protein product: CSARELDRGQETQYF. The chain employs TRBV20-1 and TRBJ2-5; 9 bases match TRBD1. Germline CDR1 is DFQATT and CDR2 is SNEGSKA (reference sequence). Losses at the gene ends were 0 bases for V and 1 base for J; bases not matched to a gene: 3. The CDR3 totals 15 residues.

The chain joins TRBV13 to TRBJ2-7, with TRBD1 matching 8 bases. Germline V gene lookup returns CDR1 PRHDT and CDR2 FYEKMQ (reference sequence). Unmatched junction bases numbered 11, after V lost 5 bases and J lost 2 bases. This CDR3 spans 16 amino acids. CDR3 sequence (DNA): TGTGCCAGCAGCGCGGGCACGACAGGGGCCACCTACGAGCAGTACTTC. It codes for CASSAGTTGATYEQYF.

There are many counts of this clonotype. This chain joins TRBV28 and TRBJ2-2; D is unclear. V was trimmed by 3 bases and J by 5 bases, leaving 13 bases between them. This CDR3 spans 15 amino acids. CDR1 is MDHEN, CDR2 SYDVKM, per germline. The CDR3 DNA reads as TGTGCCAGCAGTTTCTCACTATATGGGACCGGGGAGCTGTTTTTT. Residues: CASSFSLYGTGELFF.

This clonotype was seen a handful of times. This chain joins TRBV6-2 or TRBV6-3 and TRBJ2-3, with D possibly being TRBD1 or TRBD2 (6 bases each). The CDR3 has 15 amino acids. The V end lost 7 bases, the J end lost 10 bases, and 24 bases lay between the germline ends. CDR1 and CDR2 (germline): MNHEY, SVGEGT. Here the CDR3 reads CASTRGGITSTAQYF. In DNA, the CDR3 is TGTGCCAGCACCAGAGGGGGGATCACAAGTACGGCGCAGTATTTT.

This clonotype was counted between two and nine times. The V and J genes are TRBV2 and TRBJ2-7, with D perhaps matching TRBD2 (5 bases). This CDR3 is built from 13 residues. V was pared by 6 bases and J by 3 bases, with 12 bases between. Germline CDR1 is SNHLY and CDR2 is FYNNEI. CDR3 nucleotides: TGTGCCAGCAGCCTCGCGGAGGTCTACGAGCAGTACTTC. This gives the protein CASSLAEVYEQYF.

Note on this clonotype: A much bigger clone sits one base away, suggesting this may be a read error. The J gene is TRBJ2-7, the V gene TRBV2; D tentatively fits TRBD1 or TRBD2 (5 bases each). The CDR3 loop spans 14 amino acids. Germline V gives CDR1 SNHLY, CDR2 FYNNEI. CDR3 sequence: CGSSPGRPSYEQYF. CDR3 in DNA: TGTGGCAGCTCTCCGGGACGGCCGTCCTACGAGCAGTACTTC.

This clonotype was picked up many times. The chain has TRBV20-1 and TRBJ2-3; 10 bases match TRBD2. Germline V gives CDR1 DFQATT, CDR2 SNEGSKA (reference sequence). With 6 bases clipped from V and 2 bases from J, the junction kept 14 bases outside the gene matches. This CDR3 has 17 residues. CDR3 residues: CSADTGTSDAHTDTQYF. DNA for the CDR3: TGCAGTGCCGACACCGGGACTAGCGACGCGCACACAGATACGCAGTATTTT.

There are a few counts of this clonotype. This chain links TRBV7-9 with TRBJ2-1; TRBD2 matches 8 bases. Germline V CDR1 and CDR2: SEHNR, FQNEAQ (reference sequence). The CDR3 contains 15 residues. V trimming: 2 bases; J trimming: 6 bases; junction bases outside the gene matches: 6. The CDR3 region has the DNA TGTGCCAGCAGCTTATCAGGACTAGCAAGCAATGAGCAGTTCTTC. Amino acid sequence: CASSLSGLASNEQFF.

This clonotype occurred many times. The genes are TRBV7-2 and TRBJ2-4; D not resolved. The ends were cut back, 4 bases at V and 12 bases at J, with 16 bases in the middle. Germline CDR1 and CDR2: SGHTA and FQGNSA. This CDR3 is built from 13 residues. The CDR3 nucleotides read TGTGCCAGCAGCTCAGTCAGTGGAACCCCTCAGTACTTC. Translated, it gives CASSSVSGTPQYF. The full variable domain, with the rest looked up from reference TRBV7-2 and TRBJ2-4, is GAGVSQSPSNKVTEKGKDVELRCDPISGHTALYWYRQSLGQGLEFLIYFQGNSAPDKSGLPSDRFSAERTGGSVSTLTIQRTQQEDSAVYLCASSSVSGTPQYFGAGTRLSVL.

The chain is built from TRBV2 and TRBJ2-5; 13 bases are shared with TRBD2. From germline, CDR1 is SNHLY and CDR2 FYNNEI. The CDR3 is made up of 16 amino acids. Trimming took 4 bases from V and 4 from J; bases not matched to a gene: 6. For the CDR3, the DNA is TGTGCCAGCAGTGGAGGACTAGCGGGGGTAGGAGAGACCCAGTACTTC. Translated: CASSGGLAGVGETQYF. Filled out from reference TRBV2 and TRBJ2-5, the complete variable domain reads EPEVTQTPSHQVTQMGQEVILRCVPISNHLYFYWYRQILGQKVEFLVSFYNNEISEKSEIFDDQFSVERPDGSNFTLKIRSTKLEDSAMYFCASSGGLAGVGETQYFGPGTRLLVL.

V is TRBV19 and J is TRBJ2-6, with D maybe TRBD1 (6 bases). Trimming pared 8 bases from V and 0 bases from J, leaving 14 bases between. The CDR3 is 16 residues long. Germline CDR1 is LNHDA and CDR2 is SQIVND (reference sequence). The CDR3 DNA reads TGTGCCAGTGAGCAGGGGTCCCACTCTGGGGCCAACGTCCTGACTTTC. Protein product: CASEQGSHSGANVLTF.

In its sample, this clonotype was seen many times. The rearrangement uses TRBV7-9 and TRBJ2-1, with D perhaps TRBD2 (5 bases). In germline, CDR1 is SEHNR, CDR2 FQNEAQ (reference sequence). The CDR3 extends over 12 amino acids. V was cut by 8 bases and J by 7 bases, with 12 bases left in between. CDR3 protein: CASERAANEQFF. The CDR3 region has the DNA TGTGCCAGCGAGAGGGCCGCAAATGAGCAGTTCTTC.

This clonotype was observed a few times. The V gene is TRBV10-3, the J gene TRBJ2-4, with unresolved D. Germline values: CDR1 ENHRY, CDR2 SYGVKD. The CDR3 contains 16 residues. V lost 0 bases to trimming and J lost 0 bases, with 9 bases between them. CDR3 nucleotides: TGTGCCATCAGTGAGTCGGATGACATAGCCAAAAACATTCAGTACTTC. This codes for CAISESDDIAKNIQYF.

This clonotype has at least ten counts. The chain has TRBV3-1 and TRBJ1-1; 7 positions match TRBD1. V lost 2 bases and J lost 0; bases outside the gene matches: 6. The germline V gene has CDR1 LGHDT and CDR2 YNNKEL (reference sequence). The CDR3 runs 16 residues. CDR3: CASSQSGQKMNTEAFF. DNA for the CDR3: TGTGCCAGCAGCCAATCGGGACAGAAAATGAACACTGAAGCTTTCTTT.

The chain has TRBV5-5 and TRBJ1-2; 9 bases align to TRBD1. J gave up 5 bases and V 0 bases, and 8 bases lay outside the gene matches. The length of the CDR3 is 16 residues. Germline lookup yields CDR1 SGHKS and CDR2 YYEKEE (reference sequence). The CDR3 DNA reads TGTGCCAGCAGCTTGGATGGACAGGGGAGATGGTATGGCTACACCTTC. It specifies CASSLDGQGRWYGYTF.

Many counts were recorded for this clonotype. This sequence joins TRBV7-9 and TRBJ2-7; 9 bases are a match to TRBD1. Trimming cost V 5 bases and J 5 bases; bases outside gene matches: 10. Germline loops: CDR1 SEHNR, CDR2 FQNEAQ (reference sequence). The CDR3 is 15 residues long. The CDR3 DNA sequence: TGTGCCAGCAGCCGACCCGGGACAGGGAGTGACGAGCAGTACTTC. Its translation is CASSRPGTGSDEQYF.